The sequence of this T cell receptor beta chain was determined in a study of blood T cells in healthy people across ages. The use of a sample-barcoded 5' primer and a J-beta primer mix characterized a second PCR of 7 to 11 cycles. A single record per CDR3 protein comes from TCRdb applying MiXCR to the 5' RACE reads. The table shows about 780,000 distinct CDR3 sequences, with 46% occurring only once. Notes on this clonotype: Its target is unknown.

The germline V gene has CDR1 DFQATT and CDR2 SNEGSKA (reference sequence). Trimming left V 5 bases short and J 0 bases short, with 9 bases between. There are 13 residues in the CDR3. Study-level points and caveats: Both naive CD4+ cell counts and diversity were greater in long-lived donors than in aged donors. Roughly linearly, TCR beta diversity per million T cells fell as age increased.

The chain combines TRBV20-1 with TRBJ2-3; TRBD2 is a possible D gene (6 bases). This clonotype was obtained from a man older than 75 in good health. The sequenced sample consisted of blood. CDR3 protein: CSAYRESTDTQYF. CDR3 nucleotide sequence: TGCAGTGCTTATCGGGAGAGCACAGATACGCAGTATTTT.